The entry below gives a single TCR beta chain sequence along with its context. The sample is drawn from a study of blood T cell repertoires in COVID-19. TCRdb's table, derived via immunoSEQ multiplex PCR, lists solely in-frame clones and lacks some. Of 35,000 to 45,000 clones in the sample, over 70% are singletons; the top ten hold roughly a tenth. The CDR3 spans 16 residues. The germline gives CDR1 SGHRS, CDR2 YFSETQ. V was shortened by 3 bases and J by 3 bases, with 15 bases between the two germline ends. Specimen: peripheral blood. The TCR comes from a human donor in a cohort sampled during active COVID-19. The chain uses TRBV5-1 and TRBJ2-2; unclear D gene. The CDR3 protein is CASSSSSDRYTGELFF. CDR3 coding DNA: TGCGCCAGCAGCTCCTCTAGTGATCGGTACACCGGGGAGCTGTTTTTT.